This T cell receptor (beta chain) is drawn from a study of blood T cell repertoires in COVID-19. Study summary: COVID-19 samples from acute and convalescent phases originated in the United States, Italy and Spain.

In the original analysis: Nucleated cell counts were estimated from reference gene primer amplification. Profiled with immunoSEQ multiplex PCR; TCRdb holds only in-frame clones, not every one. V and J calls and clone size are copied from that table; D and trimming were computed from the DNA. In the table there are fewer than 40,000 clones, over 70% of which are singletons. CDR1 is SGDLS, CDR2 YYNGEE, per germline. Between the trimmed V and J ends, which lost 0 bases and 0 bases, there was a span of 7 bases. This CDR3 spans 15 amino acids. The clonotype originates from a man older than 75 with acute or convalescent COVID-19. Sequenced sample: peripheral blood. The genes are TRBV9 and TRBJ1-3, with D uncertain. CDR3 residues: CASSVGGNSGNTIYF. The CDR3 DNA is TGTGCCAGCAGCGTAGGAGGAAACTCTGGAAACACCATATATTTT.